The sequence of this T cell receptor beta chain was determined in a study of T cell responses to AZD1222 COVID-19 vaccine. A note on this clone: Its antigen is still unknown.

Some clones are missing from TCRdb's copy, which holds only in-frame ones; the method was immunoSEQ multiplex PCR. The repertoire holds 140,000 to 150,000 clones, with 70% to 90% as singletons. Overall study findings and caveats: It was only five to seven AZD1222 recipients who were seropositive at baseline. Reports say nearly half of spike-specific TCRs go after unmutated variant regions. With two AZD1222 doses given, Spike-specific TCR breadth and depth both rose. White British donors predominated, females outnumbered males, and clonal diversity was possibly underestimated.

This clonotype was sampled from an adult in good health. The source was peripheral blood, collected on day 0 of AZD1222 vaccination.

CDR3 in amino acids: CASARREWSYEQYF. CDR3 nucleotide sequence: TGTGCCAGCGCGAGGCGGGAGTGGTCCTACGAGCAGTACTTC. This chain connects TRBV5-6 to TRBJ2-7, with 7 bases identical to TRBD2. Unmatched junction bases numbered 8, after V lost 7 bases and J lost 1 base. CDR1 and CDR2 (germline): SGHDT, YYEEEE. The CDR3 runs 14 residues.